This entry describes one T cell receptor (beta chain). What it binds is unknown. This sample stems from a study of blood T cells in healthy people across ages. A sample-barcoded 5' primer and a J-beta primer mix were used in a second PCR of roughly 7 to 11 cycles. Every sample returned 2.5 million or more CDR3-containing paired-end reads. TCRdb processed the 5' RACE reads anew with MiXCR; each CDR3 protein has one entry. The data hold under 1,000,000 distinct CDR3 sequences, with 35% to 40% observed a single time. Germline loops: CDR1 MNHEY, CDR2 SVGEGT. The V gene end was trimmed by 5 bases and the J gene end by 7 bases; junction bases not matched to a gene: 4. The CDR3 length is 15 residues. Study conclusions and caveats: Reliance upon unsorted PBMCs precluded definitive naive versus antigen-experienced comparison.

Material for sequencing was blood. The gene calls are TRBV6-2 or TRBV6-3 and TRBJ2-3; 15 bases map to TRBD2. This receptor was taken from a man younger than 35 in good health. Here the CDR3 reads CASSNGLAGGNTQYF. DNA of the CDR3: TGTGCCAGCAGTAACGGACTAGCGGGGGGGAATACGCAGTATTTT.